This is a list of T cell receptor beta chains from one sample in a study of T cells after yellow fever vaccination. TCRdb redid the calling of the 5' RACE reads with MiXCR, one entry per CDR3 protein. The profile shows 4,500 to 6,000 distinct CDR3 sequences, under 8.5% of them singletons. The specimen comprised PBMCs, either bulk or a sorted T-cell subset (CD4+, CD8+, memory, or dextramer-sorted; not recorded which), sampled around 15 days after the first yellow fever vaccination. Source of these receptors: a man between 18 and 35 years old who received the YFV17D yellow fever vaccine. Both conserved end residues are part of each CDR3. The D gene is left open where the match is weak. Expanded clones get a size class; other rows say once, few or many, or leave the size out.

D gene	J gene	V gene	clone size	CDR3 protein	CDR3 DNA
-	TRBJ2-7	TRBV10-3	many	CAISGKDGTYEQYF	TGTGCCATCAGTGGGAAGGACGGGACCTACGAGCAGTACTTC
-	TRBJ2-1	TRBV6-5	many	CASTYSRDVEQFF	TGTGCCAGCACCTACTCCAGGGACGTTGAGCAGTTCTTC
-	TRBJ1-1	TRBV5-4	many	CASSLVGEAFF	TGTGCCAGCAGCTTGGTCGGTGAAGCTTTCTTT
TRBD2	TRBJ2-5	TRBV7-8	many	CASTPTRLAGGREETQYF	TGTGCCAGCACACCTACTCGACTAGCGGGGGGCCGGGAAGAGACCCAGTACTTC
-	TRBJ2-3	TRBV4-1	many	CASSQGNAGKGYTQYF	TGCGCCAGCAGCCAAGGAAACGCGGGGAAAGGCTATACGCAGTATTTT
-	TRBJ1-6	TRBV4-1	many	CASSRTGTGPYNSPLHF	TGCGCCAGCAGCCGTACCGGGACGGGGCCCTATAATTCACCCCTCCACTTT
TRBD1	TRBJ1-1	TRBV7-9	many	CASSQRGQGLGEAFF	TGTGCCAGCAGCCAGAGGGGACAGGGGCTGGGTGAAGCTTTCTTT
-	TRBJ1-5	TRBV6-5	many	CASSYGGRGNQPQHF	TGTGCCAGCAGTTACGGGGGAAGGGGCAATCAGCCCCAGCATTTT
-	TRBJ2-3	TRBV6-5	many	CASSSRGWGTTDTQYF	TGTGCCAGCAGTTCCCGGGGGTGGGGGACAACAGATACGCAGTATTTT
-	TRBJ1-1	TRBV7-2	many	CASSLVTGSTEAFF	TGTGCCAGCAGCTTAGTCACAGGGTCGACTGAAGCTTTCTTT
-	TRBJ2-3	TRBV9	many	CASSESGAADTQYF	TGTGCCAGCAGCGAGAGTGGGGCGGCAGATACGCAGTATTTT
-	TRBJ2-7	TRBV7-6	many	CASSMGVPYEQYF	TGTGCCAGCAGCATGGGAGTTCCGTACGAGCAGTACTTC
TRBD2	TRBJ2-1	TRBV12-3/TRBV12-4	many	CASGAGGFNEQFF	TGTGCCAGCGGTGCGGGGGGGTTCAATGAGCAGTTCTTC
-	TRBJ2-6	TRBV7-6	many	CASSPTGHSGANVLTF	TGTGCCAGCAGCCCGACAGGCCACTCTGGGGCCAACGTCCTGACTTTC
-	TRBJ1-3	TRBV30	many	CAWTSQPGNTIYF	TGTGCCTGGACGTCCCAACCTGGAAACACCATATATTTT
TRBD2	TRBJ2-5	TRBV4-1	many	CASSQRPYLRERGWETQYF	TGCGCCAGCAGCCAAAGGCCCTATCTACGGGAGCGGGGGTGGGAGACCCAGTACTTC
TRBD2	TRBJ2-2	TRBV12-3/TRBV12-4	many	CASSFSLAGGVGELFF	TGTGCCAGCAGTTTCAGTCTCGCGGGGGGTGTCGGGGAGCTGTTTTTT
-	TRBJ1-2	TRBV5-1	many	CASSLDSYGYTF	TGCGCCAGCAGCCTGGACAGCTATGGCTACACCTTC
TRBD1	TRBJ2-5	TRBV6-6	many	CASSAGGGSQYF	TGTGCCAGCAGTGCAGGGGGCGGGTCCCAGTACTTC
-	TRBJ2-3	TRBV11-2	many	CASSPNGGGGTDTQYF	TGTGCCAGCAGCCCCAACGGTGGCGGGGGCACAGATACGCAGTATTTT
-	TRBJ1-5	TRBV6-2/TRBV6-3	many	CASSRIGNPRPQHF	TGTGCCAGCAGTAGAATCGGAAACCCTCGGCCCCAGCATTTT
-	TRBJ2-7	TRBV11-2	-	CASSLGLLYEQYF	TGTGCCAGCAGCCTTGGGCTCCTCTACGAGCAGTACTTC
TRBD1	TRBJ1-4	TRBV5-1	many	CASRSGTGGSNEKLFF	TGCGCCAGCAGGAGCGGGACAGGGGGGTCTAATGAAAAACTGTTTTTT
-	TRBJ1-2	TRBV12-3/TRBV12-4	large	CASSSNGFGGYTF	TGTGCCAGCAGTTCCAATGGTTTCGGTGGCTACACCTTC
-	TRBJ1-5	TRBV6-5	many	CASIQGWGHQPQHF	TGTGCCAGCATCCAAGGCTGGGGGCATCAGCCCCAGCATTTT
-	TRBJ1-6	TRBV7-9	many	CASSLQDYNSPLHF	TGTGCCAGCAGCTTACAGGACTATAATTCACCCCTCCACTTT
-	TRBJ2-1	TRBV5-1	many	CASRKWVGWNEQFF	TGCGCCAGCAGAAAATGGGTGGGATGGAATGAGCAGTTCTTC
-	TRBJ2-6	TRBV20-1	many	CSARGLAGANVLTF	TGCAGTGCTAGAGGGCTAGCTGGGGCCAACGTCCTGACTTTC
-	TRBJ2-2	TRBV25-1	many	CASSDGVGGTGELFF	TGTGCCAGCAGTGATGGAGTAGGAGGTACCGGGGAGCTGTTTTTT
-	TRBJ2-5	TRBV15	many	CATSRDLETQYF	TGTGCCACCAGCAGAGATTTGGAGACCCAGTACTTC
-	TRBJ1-2	TRBV6-1	many	CASRRLQGAYGYTF	TGTGCCAGCAGGCGCCTCCAGGGCGCCTATGGCTACACCTTC
TRBD2	TRBJ2-1	TRBV11-2	many	CASSLNVGGGPYNEQFF	TGTGCCAGCAGCTTAAATGTGGGCGGGGGACCCTACAATGAGCAGTTCTTC
TRBD1	TRBJ1-5	TRBV5-1	many	CASSLGTGGNQPQHF	TGCGCCAGCAGCTTGGGGACAGGTGGCAATCAGCCCCAGCATTTT
-	TRBJ1-2	TRBV27	-	CASSSSGVNYGYTF	TGTGCCAGCAGTTCATCAGGGGTTAACTATGGCTACACCTTC
-	TRBJ1-1	TRBV4-1	many	CASSQVLRSEAFF	TGCGCCAGCAGCCAGGTGCTAAGGAGTGAAGCTTTCTTT
-	TRBJ2-7	TRBV5-6	many	CASSLEQGHEQYF	TGTGCCAGCAGCTTGGAACAGGGCCACGAGCAGTACTTC
-	TRBJ1-1	TRBV4-1	many	CASSPDGPRTEAFF	TGCGCCAGCAGCCCGGACGGACCGCGGACTGAAGCTTTCTTT
-	TRBJ1-1	TRBV3-1	many	CASSPLGQGAAFF	TGTGCCAGCAGCCCCCTGGGTCAGGGCGCAGCTTTCTTT
-	TRBJ2-7	TRBV18	many	CASSPYLLRQGRFEQYF	TGTGCCAGCTCACCATACCTACTCCGGCAGGGTCGTTTCGAGCAGTACTTC
TRBD1	TRBJ1-2	TRBV9	many	CASSVDRGRGDGYTF	TGTGCCAGCAGCGTAGACAGGGGGCGCGGGGATGGCTACACCTTC
TRBD2	TRBJ2-1	TRBV6-6	many	CASRRIAGHEQFF	TGTGCCAGCAGGCGTATAGCGGGGCATGAGCAGTTCTTC
TRBD1	TRBJ1-2	TRBV28	many	CASSREHRGGYTF	TGTGCCAGCAGTCGAGAACACAGGGGTGGCTACACCTTC
TRBD1	TRBJ1-5	TRBV23-1	few	CASSHQRGQLGNQPQHF	TGCGCCAGCAGTCATCAGAGGGGACAGTTAGGGAATCAGCCCCAGCATTTT
TRBD2	TRBJ2-1	TRBV7-8	many	CASSPGRGASYNEQFF	TGTGCCAGCAGCCCCGGGCGGGGGGCATCCTACAATGAGCAGTTCTTC
-	TRBJ2-7	TRBV6-6	many	CASSTGVGEQYF	TGTGCCAGCAGCACAGGTGTTGGTGAGCAGTACTTC
TRBD1	TRBJ1-5	TRBV13	few	CASSLTRGQNSNQPQHF	TGTGCCAGCAGCCTAACTAGGGGACAGAATAGCAATCAGCCCCAGCATTTT
-	TRBJ2-7	TRBV5-1	many	CASSLEDRPKDEQYF	TGCGCCAGCAGCTTGGAAGACCGGCCCAAAGACGAGCAGTACTTC
-	TRBJ2-1	TRBV29-1	many	CSVPTRAAEQFF	TGCAGCGTTCCGACTAGGGCGGCTGAGCAGTTCTTC
-	TRBJ2-7	TRBV6-1	many	CASTFVGFSYEQYF	TGTGCCAGCACCTTTGTAGGGTTTTCCTACGAGCAGTACTTC
-	TRBJ2-1	TRBV5-1	many	CASSLGGPRKQFF	TGCGCCAGCAGCTTAGGGGGACCGAGGAAGCAGTTCTTC
TRBD1	TRBJ1-2	TRBV19	-	CASSRDSVLYGYTF	TGTGCCAGTAGTAGGGACAGCGTACTCTATGGCTACACCTTC
TRBD2	TRBJ2-5	TRBV7-3	many	CASSLQPGPSGGEETQYF	TGTGCCAGCAGCTTACAACCGGGGCCTAGCGGGGGCGAAGAGACCCAGTACTTC
-	TRBJ1-1	TRBV20-1	many	CSARYRVNTEAFF	TGCAGTGCTAGGTACAGGGTGAACACTGAAGCTTTCTTT
-	TRBJ1-1	TRBV7-9	many	CASSLVAGEAFF	TGTGCCAGCAGCTTAGTAGCAGGAGAAGCTTTCTTT
-	TRBJ2-3	TRBV3-1	-	CATSPHGTKASTDTQYF	TGTGCCACCTCCCCCCACGGGACAAAGGCGAGCACAGATACGCAGTATTTT
TRBD1	TRBJ2-5	TRBV7-7	many	CASSSKTGSETQYF	TGTGCTAGCAGCTCGAAGACAGGGAGCGAGACCCAGTACTTC
-	TRBJ1-5	TRBV6-5	many	CASSYSMGWQPQHF	TGTGCCAGCAGTTACTCGATGGGGTGGCAGCCCCAGCATTTT
-	TRBJ2-1	TRBV24-1	many	CATSDRLGQYNEQFF	TGTGCCACCAGTGATAGATTAGGACAGTACAATGAGCAGTTCTTC
-	TRBJ2-7	TRBV12-3/TRBV12-4	-	CARSFCTPYEQYF	TGTGCCAGGAGCTTTTGTACACCCTACGAGCAGTACTTC
-	TRBJ1-3	TRBV20-1	many	CSARYRDHSGNTIYF	TGCAGTGCCCGATACAGGGACCACTCTGGAAACACCATATATTTT